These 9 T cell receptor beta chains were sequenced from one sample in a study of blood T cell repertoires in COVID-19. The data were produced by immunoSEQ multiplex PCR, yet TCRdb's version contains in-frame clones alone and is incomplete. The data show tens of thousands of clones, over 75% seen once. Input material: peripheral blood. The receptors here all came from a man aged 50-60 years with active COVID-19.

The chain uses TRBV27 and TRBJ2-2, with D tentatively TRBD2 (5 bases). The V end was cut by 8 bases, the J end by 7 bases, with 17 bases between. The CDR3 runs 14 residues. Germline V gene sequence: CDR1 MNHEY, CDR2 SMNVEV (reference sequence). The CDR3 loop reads CASGRSGPIGELFF. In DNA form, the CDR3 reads TGTGCCAGCGGGAGAAGTGGGCCGATCGGGGAGCTGTTTTTT.

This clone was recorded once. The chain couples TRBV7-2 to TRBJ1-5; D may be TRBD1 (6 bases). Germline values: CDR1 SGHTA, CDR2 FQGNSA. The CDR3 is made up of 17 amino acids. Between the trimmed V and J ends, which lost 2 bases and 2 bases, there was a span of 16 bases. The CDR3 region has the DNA TGTGCCAGCAGCTTATTTCTGGGGGCATGGGGCAATCAGCCCCAGCATTTT. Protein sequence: CASSLFLGAWGNQPQHF.

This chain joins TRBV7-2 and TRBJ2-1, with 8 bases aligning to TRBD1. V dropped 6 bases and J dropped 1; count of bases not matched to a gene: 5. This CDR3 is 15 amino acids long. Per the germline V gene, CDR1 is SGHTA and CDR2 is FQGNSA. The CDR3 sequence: CASSFDRGSYNEQFF. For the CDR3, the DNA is TGTGCCAGCAGTTTCGACAGGGGATCCTACAATGAGCAGTTCTTC.

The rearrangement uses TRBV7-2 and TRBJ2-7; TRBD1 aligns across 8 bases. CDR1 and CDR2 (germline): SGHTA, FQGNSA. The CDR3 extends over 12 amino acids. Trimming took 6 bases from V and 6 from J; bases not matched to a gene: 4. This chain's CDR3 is CASSFTGGEQYF. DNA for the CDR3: TGTGCCAGCAGTTTCACAGGGGGCGAGCAGTACTTC.

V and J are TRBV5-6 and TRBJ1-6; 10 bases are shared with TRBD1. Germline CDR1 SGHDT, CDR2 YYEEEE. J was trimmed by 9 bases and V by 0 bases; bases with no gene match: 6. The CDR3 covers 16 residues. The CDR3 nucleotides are TGTGCCAGCAGCTTGGTCGGGACAGGGGTTGGTTCACCCCTCCACTTT. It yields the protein CASSLVGTGVGSPLHF.

The DNA of the CDR3 is TGTGCCAGCAGTTACCAGGGGGGCCCCCTCACTGAAGCTTTCTTT. As protein: CASSYQGGPLTEAFF. V gene TRBV28 combines with J gene TRBJ1-1, with 7 bases aligning to TRBD1. V shed 4 bases and J 4 bases; nucleotides not matched to a gene: 9. The CDR3 is made up of 15 amino acids. Germline CDR1 and CDR2: MDHEN and SYDVKM. Supplemented by reference TRBV28 and TRBJ1-1, the full variable domain reads DVKVTQSSRYLVKRTGEKVFLECVQDMDHENMFWYRQDPGLGLRLIYFSYDVKMKEKGDIPEGYSVSREKKERFSLILESASTNQTSMYLCASSYQGGPLTEAFFGQGTRLTVV.

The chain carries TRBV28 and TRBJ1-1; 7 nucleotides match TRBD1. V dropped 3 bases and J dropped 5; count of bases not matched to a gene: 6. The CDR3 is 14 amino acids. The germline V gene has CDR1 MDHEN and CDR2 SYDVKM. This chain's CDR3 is CASSLQSGGTEAFF. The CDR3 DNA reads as TGTGCCAGCAGTTTGCAATCAGGGGGTACTGAAGCTTTCTTT.

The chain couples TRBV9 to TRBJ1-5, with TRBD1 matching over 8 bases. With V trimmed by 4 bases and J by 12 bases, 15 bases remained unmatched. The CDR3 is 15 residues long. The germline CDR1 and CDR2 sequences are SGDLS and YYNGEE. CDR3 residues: CASSPSHRTGSDQHF. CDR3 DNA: TGTGCCAGCAGCCCCTCACATCGGACAGGGTCAGACCAGCATTTT. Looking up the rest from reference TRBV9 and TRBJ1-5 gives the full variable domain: DSGVTQTPKHLITATGQRVTLRCSPRSGDLSVYWYQQSLDQGLQFLIQYYNGEERAKGNILERFSAQQFPDLHSELNLSSLELGDSALYFCASSPSHRTGSDQHFGDGTRLSIL.

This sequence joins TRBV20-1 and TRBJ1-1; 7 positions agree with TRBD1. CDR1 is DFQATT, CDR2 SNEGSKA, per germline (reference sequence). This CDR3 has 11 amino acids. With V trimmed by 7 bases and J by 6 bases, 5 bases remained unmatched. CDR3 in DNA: TGCAGTGGACAGGGACGCTCTGAAGCTTTCTTT. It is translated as CSGQGRSEAFF.